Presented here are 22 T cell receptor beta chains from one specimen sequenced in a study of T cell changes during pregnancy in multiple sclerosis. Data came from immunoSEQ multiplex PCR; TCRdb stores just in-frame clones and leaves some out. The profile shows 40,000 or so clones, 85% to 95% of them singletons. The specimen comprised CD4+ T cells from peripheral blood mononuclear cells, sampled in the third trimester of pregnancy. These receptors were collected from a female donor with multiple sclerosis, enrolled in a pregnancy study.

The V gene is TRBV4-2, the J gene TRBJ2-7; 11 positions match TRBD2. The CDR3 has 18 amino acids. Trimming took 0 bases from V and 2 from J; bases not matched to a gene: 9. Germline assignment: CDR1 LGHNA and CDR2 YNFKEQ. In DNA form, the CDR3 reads TGTGCCAGCAGCCAAGATCATCAGACTAGCGGGATAGCCTACGAGCAGTACTTC. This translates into CASSQDHQTSGIAYEQYF.

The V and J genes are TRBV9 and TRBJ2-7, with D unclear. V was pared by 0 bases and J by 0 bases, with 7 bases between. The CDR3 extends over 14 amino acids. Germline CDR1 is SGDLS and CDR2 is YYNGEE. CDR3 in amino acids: CASSVGAFSYEQYF. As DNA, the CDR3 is TGTGCCAGCAGCGTAGGGGCCTTCTCCTACGAGCAGTACTTC.

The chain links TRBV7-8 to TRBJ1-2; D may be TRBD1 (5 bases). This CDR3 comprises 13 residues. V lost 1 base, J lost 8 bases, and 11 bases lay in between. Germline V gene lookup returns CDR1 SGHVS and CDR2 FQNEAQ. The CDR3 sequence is CASSLDSGPGYTF. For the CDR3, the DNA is TGTGCCAGCAGCTTAGATTCAGGGCCCGGCTACACCTTC. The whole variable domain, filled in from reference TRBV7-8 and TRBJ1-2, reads GAGVSQSPRYKVAKRGQDVALRCDPISGHVSLFWYQQALGQGPEFLTYFQNEAQLDKSGLPSDRFFAERPEGSVSTLKIQRTQQEDSAVYLCASSLDSGPGYTFGSGTRLTVV.

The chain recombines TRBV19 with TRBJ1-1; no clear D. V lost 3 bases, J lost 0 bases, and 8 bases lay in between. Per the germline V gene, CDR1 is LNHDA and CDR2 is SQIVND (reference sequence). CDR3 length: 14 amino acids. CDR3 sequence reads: CASSIRLVNTEAFF. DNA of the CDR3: TGTGCCAGTAGTATCAGGCTTGTGAACACTGAAGCTTTCTTT.

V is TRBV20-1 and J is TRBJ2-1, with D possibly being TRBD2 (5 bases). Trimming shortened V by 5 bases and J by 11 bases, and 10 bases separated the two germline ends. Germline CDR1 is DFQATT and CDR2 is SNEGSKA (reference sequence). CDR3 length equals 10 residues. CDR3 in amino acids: CSARTGKQFF. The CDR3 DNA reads TGCAGTGCTCGGACTGGCAAGCAGTTCTTC.

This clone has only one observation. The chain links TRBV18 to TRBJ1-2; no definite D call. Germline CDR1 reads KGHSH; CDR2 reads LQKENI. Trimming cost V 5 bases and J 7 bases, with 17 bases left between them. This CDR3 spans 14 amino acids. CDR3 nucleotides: TGTGCCAGCTCATCCCTAGAGGGTAACCGTGGCTACACCTTC. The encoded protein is CASSSLEGNRGYTF.

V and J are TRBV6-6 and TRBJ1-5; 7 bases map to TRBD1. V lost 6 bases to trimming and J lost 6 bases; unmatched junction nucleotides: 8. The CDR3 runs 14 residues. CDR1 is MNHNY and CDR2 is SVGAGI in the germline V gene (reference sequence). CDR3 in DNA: TGTGCCAGCAGGTCGACAGGGAATAGTCAGCCCCAGCATTTT. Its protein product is CASRSTGNSQPQHF.

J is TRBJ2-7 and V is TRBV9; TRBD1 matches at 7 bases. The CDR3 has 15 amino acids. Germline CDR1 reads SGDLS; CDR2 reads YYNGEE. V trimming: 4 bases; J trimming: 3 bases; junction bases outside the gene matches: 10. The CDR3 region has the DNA TGTGCCAGCAGCCCCATTGGGAACAGGGGCTACGAGCAGTACTTC. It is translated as CASSPIGNRGYEQYF.

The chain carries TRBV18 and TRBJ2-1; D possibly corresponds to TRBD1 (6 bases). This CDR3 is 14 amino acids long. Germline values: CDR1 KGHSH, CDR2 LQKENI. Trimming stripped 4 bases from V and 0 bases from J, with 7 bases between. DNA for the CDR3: TGTGCCAGCTCACAAGGGGGCTCCTACAATGAGCAGTTCTTC. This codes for CASSQGGSYNEQFF.

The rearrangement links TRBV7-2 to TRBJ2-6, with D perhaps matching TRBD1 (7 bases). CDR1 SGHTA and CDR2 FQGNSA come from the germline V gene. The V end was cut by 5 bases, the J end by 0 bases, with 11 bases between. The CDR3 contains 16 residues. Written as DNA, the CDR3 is TGTGCCAGCAGCGGAGGGGGCTTCTCTGGGGCCAACGTCCTGACTTTC. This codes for CASSGGGFSGANVLTF. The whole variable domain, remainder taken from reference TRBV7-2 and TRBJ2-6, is GAGVSQSPSNKVTEKGKDVELRCDPISGHTALYWYRQSLGQGLEFLIYFQGNSAPDKSGLPSDRFSAERTGGSVSTLTIQRTQQEDSAVYLCASSGGGFSGANVLTFGAGSRLTVL.

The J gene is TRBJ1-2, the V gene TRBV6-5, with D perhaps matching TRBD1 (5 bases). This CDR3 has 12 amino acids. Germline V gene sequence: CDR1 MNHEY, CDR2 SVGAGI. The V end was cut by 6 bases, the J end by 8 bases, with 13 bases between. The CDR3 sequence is CASSPGVKGYTF. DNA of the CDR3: TGTGCCAGCAGCCCGGGGGTGAAGGGCTACACCTTC.

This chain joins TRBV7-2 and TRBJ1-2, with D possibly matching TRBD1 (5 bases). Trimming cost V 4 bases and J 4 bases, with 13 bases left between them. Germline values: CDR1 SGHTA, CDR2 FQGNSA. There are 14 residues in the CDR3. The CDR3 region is CASSSEQGFYGYTF. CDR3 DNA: TGTGCCAGCAGCTCCGAGCAGGGTTTCTATGGCTACACCTTC.

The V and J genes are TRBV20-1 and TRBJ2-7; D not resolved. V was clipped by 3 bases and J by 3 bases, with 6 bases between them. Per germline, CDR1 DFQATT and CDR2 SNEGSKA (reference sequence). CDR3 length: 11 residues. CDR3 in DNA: TGCAGTGCTAGTCCGGGCTACGAGCAGTACTTC. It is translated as CSASPGYEQYF.

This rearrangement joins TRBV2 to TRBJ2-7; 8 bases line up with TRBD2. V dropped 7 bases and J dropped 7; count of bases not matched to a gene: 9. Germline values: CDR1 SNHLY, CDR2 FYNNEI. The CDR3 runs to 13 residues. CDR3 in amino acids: CASMPAGAGEQYF. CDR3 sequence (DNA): TGTGCCAGCATGCCAGCGGGAGCTGGAGAGCAGTACTTC.

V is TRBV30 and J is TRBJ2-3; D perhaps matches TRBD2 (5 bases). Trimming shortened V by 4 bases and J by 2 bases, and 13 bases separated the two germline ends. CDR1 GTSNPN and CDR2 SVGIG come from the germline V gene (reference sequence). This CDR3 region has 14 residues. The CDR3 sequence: CAWTDGLATDTQYF. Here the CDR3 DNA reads TGTGCCTGGACCGACGGGCTAGCCACAGATACGCAGTATTTT.

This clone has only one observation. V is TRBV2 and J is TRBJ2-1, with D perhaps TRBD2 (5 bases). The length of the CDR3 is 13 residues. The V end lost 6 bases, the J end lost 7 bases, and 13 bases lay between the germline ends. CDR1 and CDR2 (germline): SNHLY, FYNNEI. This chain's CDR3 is CASSRGPLNEQFF. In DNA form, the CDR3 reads TGTGCCAGCAGCCGAGGGCCTTTGAATGAGCAGTTCTTC.

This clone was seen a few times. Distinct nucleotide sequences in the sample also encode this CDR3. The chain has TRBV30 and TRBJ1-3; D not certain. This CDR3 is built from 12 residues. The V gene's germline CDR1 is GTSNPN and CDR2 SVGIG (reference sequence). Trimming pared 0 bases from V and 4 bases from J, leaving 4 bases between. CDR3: CAWSVLGNTIYF. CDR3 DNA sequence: TGTGCCTGGAGTGTACTAGGAAACACCATATATTTT.

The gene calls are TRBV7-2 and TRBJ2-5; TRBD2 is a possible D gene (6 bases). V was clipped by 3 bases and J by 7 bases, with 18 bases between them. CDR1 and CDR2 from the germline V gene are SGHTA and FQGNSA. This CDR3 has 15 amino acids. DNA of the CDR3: TGTGCCAGCAGCTTCCTCGAGACTAGTTCGGGGACCCAGTACTTC. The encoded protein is CASSFLETSSGTQYF.

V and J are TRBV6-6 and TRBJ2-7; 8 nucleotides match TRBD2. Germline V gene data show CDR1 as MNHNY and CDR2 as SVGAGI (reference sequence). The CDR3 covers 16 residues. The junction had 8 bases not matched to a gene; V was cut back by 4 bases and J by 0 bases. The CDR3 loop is CASSSPGGRPSYEQYF. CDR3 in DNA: TGTGCCAGCAGTTCGCCAGGCGGGAGGCCCTCCTACGAGCAGTACTTC.

CDR3 protein: CASSLLNSNEQFF. The CDR3 DNA reads as TGTGCCAGCAGCCTCCTGAACAGCAATGAGCAGTTCTTC. The chain combines TRBV7-6 with TRBJ2-1; no reliable D call. Germline V gene sequence: CDR1 SGHVS, CDR2 FNYEAQ. This CDR3 is built from 13 residues. V dropped 5 bases and J dropped 6 bases, with 11 bases sitting between them.

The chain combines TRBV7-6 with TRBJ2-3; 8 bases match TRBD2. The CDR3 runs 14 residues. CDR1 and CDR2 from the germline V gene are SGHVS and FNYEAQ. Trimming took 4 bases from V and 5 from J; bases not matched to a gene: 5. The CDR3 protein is CASSSGGAVDTQYF. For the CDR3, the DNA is TGTGCCAGCAGCTCCGGGGGGGCCGTAGATACGCAGTATTTT.

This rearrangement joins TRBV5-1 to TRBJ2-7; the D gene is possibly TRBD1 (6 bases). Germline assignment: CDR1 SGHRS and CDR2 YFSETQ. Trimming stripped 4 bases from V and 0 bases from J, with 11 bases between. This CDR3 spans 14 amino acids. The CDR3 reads CASSGTRNSYEQYF. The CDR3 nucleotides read TGCGCCAGCAGCGGGACACGGAACTCCTACGAGCAGTACTTC.